This T cell receptor beta chain emerged from a study of cytomegalovirus exposure and HLA in healthy donors. PCR involved 60 Vbeta and 13 Jbeta primers. The protocol was immunoSEQ multiplex PCR, while the TCRdb copy is restricted to in-frame clones and leaves out a portion. This table holds 120,000 or so clones, almost 85% found once. CDR1 and CDR2 from the germline V gene are MDHEN and SYDVKM. V lost 3 bases and J lost 4; bases outside the gene matches: 17. CDR3 length: 19 residues. The sequenced material came from PBMCs. The chain uses TRBV28 and TRBJ2-5; 10 bases match TRBD2. This TCR came from a woman in her late teens or twenties in good health and CMV-seronegative. The CDR3 nucleotides read TGTGCCAGCAGTTTTTGGGGGGGGCTAGCGGGGGTACCGGGAGAGACCCAGTACTTC. Protein: CASSFWGGLAGVPGETQYF.